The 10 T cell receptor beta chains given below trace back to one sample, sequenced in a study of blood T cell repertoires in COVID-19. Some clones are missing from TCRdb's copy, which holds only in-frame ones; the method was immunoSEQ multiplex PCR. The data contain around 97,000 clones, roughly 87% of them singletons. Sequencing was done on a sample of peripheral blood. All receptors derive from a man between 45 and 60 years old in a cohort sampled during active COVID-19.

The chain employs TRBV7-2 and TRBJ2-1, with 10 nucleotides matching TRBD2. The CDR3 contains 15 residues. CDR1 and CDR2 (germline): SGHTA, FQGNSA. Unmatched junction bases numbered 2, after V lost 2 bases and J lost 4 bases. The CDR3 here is CASSLTSGAYNEQFF. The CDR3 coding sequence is TGTGCCAGCAGCTTAACTAGCGGGGCTTACAATGAGCAGTTCTTC.

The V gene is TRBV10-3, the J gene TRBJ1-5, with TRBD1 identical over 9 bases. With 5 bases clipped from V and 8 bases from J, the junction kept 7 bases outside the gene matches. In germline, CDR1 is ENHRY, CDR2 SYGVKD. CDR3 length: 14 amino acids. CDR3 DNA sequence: TGTGCCATCAGTAGCGGACAGGGGACAGAGCCCCAGCATTTT. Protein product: CAISSGQGTEPQHF.

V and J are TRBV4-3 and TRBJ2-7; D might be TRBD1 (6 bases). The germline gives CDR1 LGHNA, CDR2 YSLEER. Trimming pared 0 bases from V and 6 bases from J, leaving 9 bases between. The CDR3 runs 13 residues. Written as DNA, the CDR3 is TGCGCCAGCAGCCAAGATGGGGGCACCGAGCAGTACTTC. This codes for CASSQDGGTEQYF.

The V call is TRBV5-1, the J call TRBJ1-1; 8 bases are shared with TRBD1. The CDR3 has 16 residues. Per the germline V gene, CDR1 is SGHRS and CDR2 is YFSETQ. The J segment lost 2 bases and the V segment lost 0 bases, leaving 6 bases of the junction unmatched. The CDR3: CASSLALGQANTEAFF. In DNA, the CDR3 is TGCGCCAGCAGCTTGGCCTTGGGACAGGCAAACACTGAAGCTTTCTTT.

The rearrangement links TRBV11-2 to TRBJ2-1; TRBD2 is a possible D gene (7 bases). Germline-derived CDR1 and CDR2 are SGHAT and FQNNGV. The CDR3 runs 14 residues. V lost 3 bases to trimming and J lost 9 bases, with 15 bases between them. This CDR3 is CASSLDWGGGEQFF. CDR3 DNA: TGTGCCAGCAGCTTGGACTGGGGGGGCGGTGAGCAGTTCTTC.

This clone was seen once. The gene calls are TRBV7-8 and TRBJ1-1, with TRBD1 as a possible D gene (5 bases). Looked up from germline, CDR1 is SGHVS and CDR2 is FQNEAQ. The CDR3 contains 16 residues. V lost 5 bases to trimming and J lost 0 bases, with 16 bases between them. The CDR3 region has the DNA TGTGCCAGCAGCCCCCAGGGAAACATGGTGAACACTGAAGCTTTCTTT. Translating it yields CASSPQGNMVNTEAFF.

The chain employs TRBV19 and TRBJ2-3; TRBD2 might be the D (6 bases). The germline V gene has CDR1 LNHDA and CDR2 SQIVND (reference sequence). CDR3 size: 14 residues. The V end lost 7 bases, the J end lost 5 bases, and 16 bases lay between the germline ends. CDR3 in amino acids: CASNFGGVGDTQYF. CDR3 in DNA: TGTGCCAGTAACTTTGGCGGGGTTGGAGATACGCAGTATTTT.

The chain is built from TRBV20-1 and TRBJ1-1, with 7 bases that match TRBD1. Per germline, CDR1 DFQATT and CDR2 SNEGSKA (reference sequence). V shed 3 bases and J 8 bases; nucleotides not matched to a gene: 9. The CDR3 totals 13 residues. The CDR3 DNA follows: TGCAGTGCTAGTCCTGGGACAGCAAACGAAGCTTTCTTT. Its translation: CSASPGTANEAFF.

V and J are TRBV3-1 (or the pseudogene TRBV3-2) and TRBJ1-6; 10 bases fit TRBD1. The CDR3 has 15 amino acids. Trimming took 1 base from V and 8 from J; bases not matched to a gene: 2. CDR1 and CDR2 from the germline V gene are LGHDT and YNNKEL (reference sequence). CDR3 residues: CASSQAGQGDSPLHF. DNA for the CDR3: TGTGCCAGCAGCCAAGCCGGACAGGGGGATTCACCCCTCCACTTT.

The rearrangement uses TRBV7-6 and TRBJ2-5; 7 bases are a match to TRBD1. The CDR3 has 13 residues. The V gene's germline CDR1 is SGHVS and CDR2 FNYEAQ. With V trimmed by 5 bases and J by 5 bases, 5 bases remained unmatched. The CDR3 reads CASSPTGVETQYF. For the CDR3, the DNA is TGTGCCAGCAGCCCAACAGGGGTCGAGACCCAGTACTTC.